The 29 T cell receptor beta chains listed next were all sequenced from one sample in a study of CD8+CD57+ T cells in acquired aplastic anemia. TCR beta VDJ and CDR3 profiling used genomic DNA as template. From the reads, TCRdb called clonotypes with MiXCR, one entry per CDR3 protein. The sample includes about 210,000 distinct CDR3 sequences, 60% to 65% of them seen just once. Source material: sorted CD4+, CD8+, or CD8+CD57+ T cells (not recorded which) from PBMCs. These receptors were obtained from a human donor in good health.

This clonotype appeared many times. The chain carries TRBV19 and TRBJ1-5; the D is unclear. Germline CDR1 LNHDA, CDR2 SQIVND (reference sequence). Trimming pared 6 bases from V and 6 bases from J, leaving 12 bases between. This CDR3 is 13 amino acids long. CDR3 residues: CASSPSTTQPQHF. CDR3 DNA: TGTGCCAGTAGCCCCTCGACAACTCAGCCCCAGCATTTT.

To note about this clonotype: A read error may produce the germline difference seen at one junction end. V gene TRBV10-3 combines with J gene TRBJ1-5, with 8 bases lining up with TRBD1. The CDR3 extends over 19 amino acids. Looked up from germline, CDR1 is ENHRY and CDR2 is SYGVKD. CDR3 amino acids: CASSAGQGAALVTGQPQHF. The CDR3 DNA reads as TGTGCCAGCAGTGCGGGTCAGGGGGCGGCTCTCGTAACCGGCCAGCCCCAGCATTTT.

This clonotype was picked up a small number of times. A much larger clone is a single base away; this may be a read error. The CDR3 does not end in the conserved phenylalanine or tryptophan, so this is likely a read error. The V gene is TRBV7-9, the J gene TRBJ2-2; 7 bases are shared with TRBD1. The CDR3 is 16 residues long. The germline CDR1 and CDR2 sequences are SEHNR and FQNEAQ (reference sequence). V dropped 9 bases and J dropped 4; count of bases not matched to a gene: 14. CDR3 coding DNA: TGTGCCAGTAGGAACCAGGGGGTCTCTATCACCGGGGAGCTGTTTTCT. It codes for CASRNQGVSITGELFS.

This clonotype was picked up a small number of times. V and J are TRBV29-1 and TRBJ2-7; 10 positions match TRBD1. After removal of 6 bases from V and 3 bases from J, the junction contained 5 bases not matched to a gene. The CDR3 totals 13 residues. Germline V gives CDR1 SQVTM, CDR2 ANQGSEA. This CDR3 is CSVAGQGNYEQYF. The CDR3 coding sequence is TGCAGCGTCGCGGGACAGGGGAACTACGAGCAGTACTTC.

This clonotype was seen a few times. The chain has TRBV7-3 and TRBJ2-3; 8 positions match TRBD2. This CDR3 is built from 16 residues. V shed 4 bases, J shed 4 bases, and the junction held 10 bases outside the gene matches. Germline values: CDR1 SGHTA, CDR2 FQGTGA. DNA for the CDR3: TGTGCCAGCAGCTCCATAGCGGGGTTGGATCCAGATACGCAGTATTTT. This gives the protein CASSSIAGLDPDTQYF.

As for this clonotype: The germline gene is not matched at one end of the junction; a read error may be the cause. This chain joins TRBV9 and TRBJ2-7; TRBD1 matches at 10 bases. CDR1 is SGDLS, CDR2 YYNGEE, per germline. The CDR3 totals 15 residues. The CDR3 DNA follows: TGTGCCGGCAGCAACCGGGACAGGGGCTCCTACGAGCAGTACTTC. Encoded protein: CAGSNRDRGSYEQYF.

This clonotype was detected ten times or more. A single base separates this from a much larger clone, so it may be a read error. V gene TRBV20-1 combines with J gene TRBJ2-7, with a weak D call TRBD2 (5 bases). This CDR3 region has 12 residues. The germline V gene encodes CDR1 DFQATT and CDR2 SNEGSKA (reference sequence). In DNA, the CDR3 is TGCGGTGCGACCCAACTAGCCTACGAGCAGTACTTC. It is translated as CGATQLAYEQYF.

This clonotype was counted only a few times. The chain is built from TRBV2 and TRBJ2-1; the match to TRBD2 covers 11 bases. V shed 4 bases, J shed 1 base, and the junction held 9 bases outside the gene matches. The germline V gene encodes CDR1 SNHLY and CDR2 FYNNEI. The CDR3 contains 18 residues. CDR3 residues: CASSVSASGGRSYNEQFF. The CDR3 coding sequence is TGTGCCAGCAGTGTTTCGGCTAGCGGGGGGCGATCCTACAATGAGCAGTTCTTC.

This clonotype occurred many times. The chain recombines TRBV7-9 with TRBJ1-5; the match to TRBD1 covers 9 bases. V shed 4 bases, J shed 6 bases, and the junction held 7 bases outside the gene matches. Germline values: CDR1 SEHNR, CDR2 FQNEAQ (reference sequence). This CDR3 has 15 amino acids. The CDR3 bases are TGTGCCAGCAGCTCCGGGACAGGGTTCCTTCAGCCCCAGCATTTT. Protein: CASSSGTGFLQPQHF.

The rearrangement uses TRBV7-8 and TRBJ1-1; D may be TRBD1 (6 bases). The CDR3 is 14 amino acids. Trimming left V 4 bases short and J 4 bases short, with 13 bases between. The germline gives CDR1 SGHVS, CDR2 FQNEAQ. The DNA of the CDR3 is TGTGCCAGCAGCTCGAACAGGGCTGGCACTGAAGCTTTCTTT. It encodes CASSSNRAGTEAFF.

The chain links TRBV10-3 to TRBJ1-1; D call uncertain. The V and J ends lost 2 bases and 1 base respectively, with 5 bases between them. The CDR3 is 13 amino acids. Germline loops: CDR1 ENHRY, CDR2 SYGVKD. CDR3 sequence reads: CAISEKTNTEAFF. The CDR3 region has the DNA TGTGCCATCAGTGAGAAAACGAACACTGAAGCTTTCTTT.

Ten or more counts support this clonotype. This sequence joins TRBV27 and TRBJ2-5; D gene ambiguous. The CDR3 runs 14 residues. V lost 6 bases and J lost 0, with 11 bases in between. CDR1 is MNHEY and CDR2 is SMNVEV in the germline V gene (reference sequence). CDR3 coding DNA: TGTGCCAGCAGGGTCCGACCGTACCAAGAGACCCAGTACTTC. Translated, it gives CASRVRPYQETQYF.

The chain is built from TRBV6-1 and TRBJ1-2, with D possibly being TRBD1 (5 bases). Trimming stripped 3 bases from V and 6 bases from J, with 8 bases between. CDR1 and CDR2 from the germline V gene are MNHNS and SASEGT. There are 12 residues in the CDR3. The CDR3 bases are TGTGCCAGCAGTGATGCGGACAATGGCTACACCTTC. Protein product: CASSDADNGYTF.

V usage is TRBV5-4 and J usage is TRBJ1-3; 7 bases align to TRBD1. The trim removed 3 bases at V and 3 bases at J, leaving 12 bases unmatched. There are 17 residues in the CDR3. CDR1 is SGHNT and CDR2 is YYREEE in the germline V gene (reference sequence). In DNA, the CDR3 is TGTGCCAGCAGCTCAAGGGGGATGGGACAGTATGGAAACACCATATATTTT. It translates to CASSSRGMGQYGNTIYF.

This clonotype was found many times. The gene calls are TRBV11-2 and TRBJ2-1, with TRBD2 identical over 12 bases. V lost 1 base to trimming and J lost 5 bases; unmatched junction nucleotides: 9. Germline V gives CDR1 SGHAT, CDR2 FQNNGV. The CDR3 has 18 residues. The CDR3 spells CASSLGPHLAGGDNEQFF. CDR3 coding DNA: TGTGCCAGCAGCTTAGGGCCCCACCTAGCGGGGGGGGACAATGAGCAGTTCTTC.

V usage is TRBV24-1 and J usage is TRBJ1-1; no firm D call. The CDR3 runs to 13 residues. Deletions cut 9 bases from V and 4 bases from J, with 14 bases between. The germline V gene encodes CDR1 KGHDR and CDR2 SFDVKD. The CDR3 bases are TGTGCCACCCGCCCGTCGGGCGGCACTGAAGCTTTCTTT. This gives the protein CATRPSGGTEAFF.

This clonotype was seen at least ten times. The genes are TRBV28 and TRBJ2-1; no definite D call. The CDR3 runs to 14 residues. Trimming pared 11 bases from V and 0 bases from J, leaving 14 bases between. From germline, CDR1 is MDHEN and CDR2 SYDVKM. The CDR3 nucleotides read TGTGCCGCAGCTTCTCCCAGCTCCTACAATGAGCAGTTCTTC. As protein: CAAASPSSYNEQFF. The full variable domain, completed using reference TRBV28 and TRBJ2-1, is DVKVTQSSRYLVKRTGEKVFLECVQDMDHENMFWYRQDPGLGLRLIYFSYDVKMKEKGDIPEGYSVSREKKERFSLILESASTNQTSMYLCAAASPSSYNEQFFGPGTRLTVL.

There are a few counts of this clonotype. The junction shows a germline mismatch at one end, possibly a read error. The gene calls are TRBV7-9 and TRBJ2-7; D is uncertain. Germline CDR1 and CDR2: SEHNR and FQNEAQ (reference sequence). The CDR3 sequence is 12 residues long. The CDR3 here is CASSSGFYERYF. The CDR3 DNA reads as TGTGCCAGCAGTTCCGGATTCTACGAGCGGTACTTC.

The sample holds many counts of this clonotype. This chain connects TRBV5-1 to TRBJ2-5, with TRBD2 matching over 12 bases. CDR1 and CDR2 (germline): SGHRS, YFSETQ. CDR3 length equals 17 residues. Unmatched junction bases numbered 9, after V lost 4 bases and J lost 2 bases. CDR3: CASSLQTGLAGQETQYF. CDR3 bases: TGCGCCAGCAGCCTCCAAACCGGACTAGCGGGGCAAGAGACCCAGTACTTC.

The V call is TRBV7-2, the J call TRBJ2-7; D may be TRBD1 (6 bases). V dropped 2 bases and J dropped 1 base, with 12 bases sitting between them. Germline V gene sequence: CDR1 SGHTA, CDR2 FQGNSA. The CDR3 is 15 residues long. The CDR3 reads CASSLQGPMSYEQYF. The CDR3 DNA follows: TGTGCCAGCAGCTTACAGGGGCCCATGTCCTACGAGCAGTACTTC.

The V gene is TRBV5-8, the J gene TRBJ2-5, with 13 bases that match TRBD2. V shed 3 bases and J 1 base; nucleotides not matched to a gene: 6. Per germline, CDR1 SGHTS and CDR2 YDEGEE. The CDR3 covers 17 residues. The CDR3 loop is CASSSGLAGRPQETQYF. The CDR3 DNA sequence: TGTGCCAGCAGCTCGGGACTAGCGGGAAGACCCCAAGAGACCCAGTACTTC.

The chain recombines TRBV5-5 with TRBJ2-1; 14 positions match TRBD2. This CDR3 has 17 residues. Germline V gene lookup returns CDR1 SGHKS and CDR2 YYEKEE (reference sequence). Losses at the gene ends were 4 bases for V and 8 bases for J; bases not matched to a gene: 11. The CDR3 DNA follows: TGTGCCAGCAGCCCCCGACTAGCGGGGGGGCCAATCGATGAGCAGTTCTTC. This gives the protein CASSPRLAGGPIDEQFF.

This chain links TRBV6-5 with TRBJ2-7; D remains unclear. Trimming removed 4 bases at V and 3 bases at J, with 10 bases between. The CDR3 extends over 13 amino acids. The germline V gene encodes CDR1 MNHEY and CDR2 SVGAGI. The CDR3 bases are TGTGCCAGCAGTTGGCAGGAAGACTACGAGCAGTACTTC. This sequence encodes CASSWQEDYEQYF.

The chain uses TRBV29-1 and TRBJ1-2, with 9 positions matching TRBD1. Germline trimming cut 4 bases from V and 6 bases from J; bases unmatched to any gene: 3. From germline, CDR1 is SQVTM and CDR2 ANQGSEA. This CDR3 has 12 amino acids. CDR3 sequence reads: CSVGTGENGYTF. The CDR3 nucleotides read TGCAGCGTTGGGACAGGGGAGAATGGCTACACCTTC.

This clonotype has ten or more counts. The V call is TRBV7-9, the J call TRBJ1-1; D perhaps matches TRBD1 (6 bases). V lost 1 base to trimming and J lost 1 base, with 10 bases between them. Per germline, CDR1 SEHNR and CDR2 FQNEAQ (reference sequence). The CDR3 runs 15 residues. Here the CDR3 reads CASSLVQGQNTEAFF. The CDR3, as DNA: TGTGCCAGCAGCTTAGTACAGGGACAGAACACTGAAGCTTTCTTT. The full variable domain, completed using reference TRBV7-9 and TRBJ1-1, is DTGVSQNPRHKITKRGQNVTFRCDPISEHNRLYWYRQTLGQGPEFLTYFQNEAQLEKSRLLSDRFSAERPKGSFSTLEIQRTEQGDSAMYLCASSLVQGQNTEAFFGQGTRLTVV.

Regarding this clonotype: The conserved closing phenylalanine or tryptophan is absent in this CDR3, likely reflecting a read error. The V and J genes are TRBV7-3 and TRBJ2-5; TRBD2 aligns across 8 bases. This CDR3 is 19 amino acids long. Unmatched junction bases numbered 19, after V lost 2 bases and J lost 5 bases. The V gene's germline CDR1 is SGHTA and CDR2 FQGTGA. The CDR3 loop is CASSLPGGGNTGGAETQYS. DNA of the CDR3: TGTGCCAGCAGCTTACCCGGGGGGGGTAACACCGGGGGTGCGGAGACCCAGTACTCC.

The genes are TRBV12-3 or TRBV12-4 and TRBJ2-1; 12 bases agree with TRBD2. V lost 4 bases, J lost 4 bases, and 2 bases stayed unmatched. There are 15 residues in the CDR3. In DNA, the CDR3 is TGTGCCAGCAGTTCACTAGCGGGGGGTTACAATGAGCAGTTCTTC. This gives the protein CASSSLAGGYNEQFF.

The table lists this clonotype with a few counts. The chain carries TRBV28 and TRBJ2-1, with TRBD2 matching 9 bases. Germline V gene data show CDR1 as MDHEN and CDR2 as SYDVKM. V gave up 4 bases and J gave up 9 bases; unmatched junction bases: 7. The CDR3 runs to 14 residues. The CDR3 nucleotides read TGTGCCAGCAGTTGGGGACTAGCTGAGAGTGAGCAGTTCTTC. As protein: CASSWGLAESEQFF.

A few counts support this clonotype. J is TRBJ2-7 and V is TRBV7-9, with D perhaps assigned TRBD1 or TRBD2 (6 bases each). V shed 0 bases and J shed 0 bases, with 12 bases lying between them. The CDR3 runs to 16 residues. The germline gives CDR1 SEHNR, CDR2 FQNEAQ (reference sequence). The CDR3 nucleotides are TGTGCCAGCAGCTTAGCTTTCCGGGGGCTCTCCTACGAGCAGTACTTC. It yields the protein CASSLAFRGLSYEQYF.